The 27 T cell receptor beta chains reported below all come from one sample, sequenced in a study of beta chain features in type 1 diabetes. The antigens for these receptors are not known. The study's findings and limits: Moderately but significantly shorter TCRB CDR3s were found in Type 1 diabetes patients in all four CD4+ subsets.

The investigators reverse transcribed all of the isolated RNA, so they sequenced expressed TCRB transcripts. Only in-frame clones appear in the TCRdb table, and some are missing; sequencing was by immunoSEQ multiplex PCR. The sample shows approximately 170,000 clones, around 8% of them seen only once. The sample was central memory CD4+ T cells from blood. The receptors were gathered from a woman between 40 and 50 years old with type 1 diabetes.

J is TRBJ1-5 and V is TRBV5-6; 7 bases map to TRBD1. The V segment lost 3 bases and the J segment 3 bases; nucleotides outside the gene matches: 6. The CDR3 sequence is 15 residues long. Germline CDR1 reads SGHDT; CDR2 reads YYEEEE. CDR3 in DNA: TGTGCCAGCAGCTGGTGGGACAGTCTCAATCAGCCCCAGCATTTT. Translating it yields CASSWWDSLNQPQHF.

In this sample, this clone turned up a few times. This sequence joins TRBV10-3 and TRBJ2-2; 9 nucleotides align to TRBD1. The CDR3 runs to 15 residues. After removal of 4 bases from V and 7 bases from J, the junction contained 7 bases not matched to a gene. From germline, CDR1 is ENHRY and CDR2 SYGVKD. CDR3 nucleotide sequence: TGTGCCATCAGTGGGACAGGGGATAGGGGCGGGGAGCTGTTTTTT. This gives the protein CAISGTGDRGGELFF.

This clone turned up a few times. The genes are TRBV27 and TRBJ2-7; 7 bases agree with TRBD2. The germline V gene encodes CDR1 MNHEY and CDR2 SMNVEV (reference sequence). CDR3 size: 14 residues. The V segment lost 2 bases and the J segment 3 bases; nucleotides outside the gene matches: 4. The CDR3 region is CASSLLAANYEQYF. The CDR3 DNA reads TGTGCCAGCAGTTTACTAGCGGCCAACTACGAGCAGTACTTC.

Turning to this clone: The sample holds other DNA sequences that translate to the same CDR3. The gene calls are TRBV18 and TRBJ2-3; TRBD2 might be the D (6 bases). CDR1 and CDR2 from the germline V gene are KGHSH and LQKENI. Trimming removed 3 bases from V and 0 bases from J, with 7 bases in between. The CDR3 covers 14 residues. The CDR3 protein is CASSPGTSTDTQYF. The CDR3 coding sequence is TGTGCCAGCTCACCGGGGACTAGCACAGATACGCAGTATTTT.

The chain links TRBV11-2 to TRBJ2-5; maybe TRBD2 (6 bases). V lost 5 bases, J lost 5 bases, and 9 bases lay in between. Germline V gene data show CDR1 as SGHAT and CDR2 as FQNNGV. This CDR3 contains 12 residues. The DNA of the CDR3 is TGTGCCAGCAGCCGGGAGTGGGAGACCCAGTACTTC. It specifies CASSREWETQYF.

The V gene is TRBV6-5, the J gene TRBJ2-5, with D uncertain. The CDR3 runs to 13 residues. CDR1 MNHEY and CDR2 SVGAGI come from the germline V gene. The V and J ends lost 2 bases and 0 bases respectively, with 4 bases between them. CDR3 coding DNA: TGTGCCAGCAGTTACGAGCACCAAGAGACCCAGTACTTC. The encoded protein is CASSYEHQETQYF.

This clone was counted only a few times. The V and J genes are TRBV28 and TRBJ2-7; D call uncertain. V lost 8 bases to trimming and J lost 6 bases, with 14 bases between them. This CDR3 has 12 residues. CDR1 and CDR2 (germline): MDHEN, SYDVKM. CDR3 protein: CASSLLIAEQYF. In DNA, the CDR3 is TGTGCCAGCTCCCTCCTTATAGCCGAGCAGTACTTC.

The table lists this clone with a few counts. The chain carries TRBV5-1 and TRBJ1-1, with 7 bases fitting TRBD1. This CDR3 has 16 amino acids. Germline CDR1 and CDR2: SGHRS and YFSETQ. Germline trimming cut 0 bases from V and 4 bases from J; bases unmatched to any gene: 9. The CDR3 reads CASSLGHGTVGTEAFF. The DNA of the CDR3 is TGCGCCAGCAGCTTGGGTCACGGGACAGTGGGCACTGAAGCTTTCTTT.

The genes are TRBV5-1 and TRBJ2-5; 7 bases map to TRBD2. Trimming cost V 5 bases and J 2 bases; bases outside gene matches: 9. Per the germline V gene, CDR1 is SGHRS and CDR2 is YFSETQ. This CDR3 spans 15 amino acids. CDR3 protein: CASSVIVGGQETQYF. The CDR3 DNA reads TGCGCCAGCAGTGTCATCGTGGGGGGGCAAGAGACCCAGTACTTC. Using reference TRBV5-1 and TRBJ2-5 for the parts outside the CDR3, the full variable domain is KAGVTQTPRYLIKTRGQQVTLSCSPISGHRSVSWYQQTPGQGLQFLFEYFSETQRNKGNFPGRFSGRQFSNSRSEMNVSTLELGDSALYLCASSVIVGGQETQYFGPGTRLLVL.

The rearrangement links TRBV2 to TRBJ2-3; TRBD2 matches at 9 bases. With V trimmed by 4 bases and J by 3 bases, 5 bases remained unmatched. CDR1 and CDR2 from the germline V gene are SNHLY and FYNNEI. This CDR3 contains 15 residues. The DNA for the CDR3 is TGTGCCAGCAGTGCCAGGGCGGGAGGGACAGATACGCAGTATTTT. Protein: CASSARAGGTDTQYF.

This clone was counted only a few times. V is TRBV28 and J is TRBJ1-2; 8 bases align to TRBD1. Germline loops: CDR1 MDHEN, CDR2 SYDVKM. The junction had 7 bases not matched to a gene; V was cut back by 6 bases and J by 7 bases. CDR3 length: 13 amino acids. CDR3 DNA: TGTGCCAGCAGGACAGGGGAAGGGGTTGGCTACACCTTC. Protein sequence: CASRTGEGVGYTF.

In its sample, this clone was seen a few times. This chain joins TRBV2 and TRBJ1-1; D is unclear. CDR1 and CDR2 (germline): SNHLY, FYNNEI. V was trimmed by 6 bases and J by 1 base, leaving 3 bases between them. This CDR3 region has 11 residues. The CDR3 is CASRANTEAFF. The CDR3 nucleotides read TGTGCCAGCAGGGCGAACACTGAAGCTTTCTTT.

There are a few counts of this clone. This rearrangement joins TRBV7-2 to TRBJ2-2, with D perhaps TRBD2 (6 bases). The length of the CDR3 is 15 residues. Per the germline V gene, CDR1 is SGHTA and CDR2 is FQGNSA. V was clipped by 9 bases and J by 1 base, with 15 bases between them. The CDR3 loop reads CASRGGYGNTGELFF. Here the CDR3 DNA reads TGTGCCAGTCGCGGAGGGTACGGGAACACCGGGGAGCTGTTTTTT.

The genes are TRBV2 and TRBJ2-7; D may be TRBD1 (6 bases). The length of the CDR3 is 13 residues. CDR1 is SNHLY and CDR2 is FYNNEI in the germline V gene. Trimming took 4 bases from V and 3 from J, leaving 10 bases between them. CDR3: CASSGGPNYEQYF. Written as DNA, the CDR3 is TGTGCCAGCAGTGGGGGGCCTAACTACGAGCAGTACTTC.

The rearrangement joins TRBV14 to TRBJ2-1; 8 bases are a match to TRBD2. The CDR3 is made up of 15 amino acids. V was clipped by 4 bases and J by 4 bases; unmatched bases: 6. Germline V lookup: CDR1 SGHDN, CDR2 FVKESK. The CDR3 region has the DNA TGTGCCAGCAGCCGCGTGGCTAGCGGGTACAATGAGCAGTTCTTC. As protein: CASSRVASGYNEQFF. Full variable domain (missing parts from reference TRBV14 and TRBJ2-1): EAGVTQFPSHSVIEKGQTVTLRCDPISGHDNLYWYRRVMGKEIKFLLHFVKESKQDESGMPNNRFLAERTGGTYSTLKVQPAELEDSGVYFCASSRVASGYNEQFFGPGTRLTVL.

This clone was detected a few times. V gene TRBV1 combines with J gene TRBJ2-1; the table's D call, TRBD2, has no DNA check behind it. TRBV1 is noted as a pseudogene. The CDR3 sequence is 16 residues long. CDR3 protein: CTSSGGEKRNYNEQFF. For the CDR3, the DNA is TGCACCAGCAGCGGAGGGGAGAAACGAAACTACAATGAGCAGTTCTTC.

This clone has ten or more counts. The CDR3 nucleotides read TGTGCCAGCAGTCCCCACCCGGGACAGGCATCTACGACGCAGTACTTC. Translated: CASSPHPGQASTTQYF. The chain joins TRBV28 to TRBJ2-7, with 8 positions matching TRBD1. This CDR3 has 16 amino acids. The V segment lost 5 bases and the J segment 9 bases; nucleotides outside the gene matches: 18. From germline, CDR1 is MDHEN and CDR2 SYDVKM.

This clone was recorded a few times. The CDR3 nucleotides are TGTGCCAGCAGCTTTAACAGGGTCGAGCAGTACTTC. This encodes CASSFNRVEQYF. The rearrangement uses TRBV7-2 and TRBJ2-7; possible D gene TRBD1, 6 bases. Trimming took 3 bases from V and 6 from J, leaving 9 bases between them. The CDR3 spans 12 residues. Germline V gives CDR1 SGHTA, CDR2 FQGNSA. Supplemented by reference TRBV7-2 and TRBJ2-7, the full variable domain reads GAGVSQSPSNKVTEKGKDVELRCDPISGHTALYWYRQSLGQGLEFLIYFQGNSAPDKSGLPSDRFSAERTGGSVSTLTIQRTQQEDSAVYLCASSFNRVEQYFGPGTRLTVT.

The genes are TRBV7-2 and TRBJ2-3; D remains ambiguous. V was clipped by 4 bases and J by 5 bases, with 7 bases between them. CDR3 length: 12 residues. Looked up from germline, CDR1 is SGHTA and CDR2 is FQGNSA. This chain's CDR3 is CASSSDGDTQYF. The CDR3 region has the DNA TGTGCCAGCAGCTCAGATGGAGATACGCAGTATTTT.

This clone came up a few times. For the CDR3, the DNA is TGTGCCAGCAGTTTAGGGGCAGGGAGGACCGGGGAGCTGTTTTTT. This codes for CASSLGAGRTGELFF. The V call is TRBV27, the J call TRBJ2-2; maybe TRBD2 (6 bases). Germline V gene sequence: CDR1 MNHEY, CDR2 SMNVEV (reference sequence). Trimming took 2 bases from V and 5 from J, leaving 12 bases between them. CDR3 length: 15 amino acids.

The sample holds many counts of this clone. The rearrangement joins TRBV30 to TRBJ1-4; TRBD1 is a possible D gene (6 bases). The CDR3 is made up of 13 amino acids. Trimming shortened V by 5 bases and J by 7 bases, and 14 bases separated the two germline ends. Germline CDR1 is GTSNPN and CDR2 is SVGIG (reference sequence). In nucleotides, the CDR3 is TGTGCCTGGGGTGGACAGCCCGTTGAAAAACTGTTTTTT. Protein product: CAWGGQPVEKLFF.

The V call is TRBV10-3, the J call TRBJ2-6, with a tentative D call TRBD2 (5 bases). V was clipped by 0 bases and J by 2 bases, with 8 bases between them. This CDR3 comprises 16 residues. Germline V gene lookup returns CDR1 ENHRY and CDR2 SYGVKD. CDR3 in DNA: TGTGCCATCAGTGAGTCGATCGGGGCTGGGGCCAACGTCCTGACTTTC. This encodes CAISESIGAGANVLTF.

J is TRBJ2-7 and V is TRBV30; 8 bases map to TRBD1. Near its end, the DNA agrees better with TRBJ2-5, so the J call may be wrong. The CDR3 sequence is 14 residues long. The germline V gene has CDR1 GTSNPN and CDR2 SVGIG (reference sequence). The CDR3 DNA sequence: TGTGCCTGGAGTGTTCAGGGGGCGAGAGAGACCCAGTACTTC. Translating it yields CAWSVQGARETQYF.

This clone appeared many times. The chain links TRBV15 to TRBJ2-5, with TRBD1 matching over 8 bases. CDR1 is LNHNV, CDR2 YYDKDF, per germline (reference sequence). The CDR3 is made up of 15 amino acids. Trimming cost V 2 bases and J 3 bases; bases outside gene matches: 5. In DNA form, the CDR3 reads TGTGCCACCAGCAGACATACACAGGGGGAAGAGACCCAGTACTTC. Protein: CATSRHTQGEETQYF.

The chain has TRBV18 and TRBJ1-1; D remains ambiguous. Trimming took 5 bases from V and 5 from J, leaving 15 bases between them. Germline V CDR1 and CDR2: KGHSH, LQKENI. CDR3 length: 14 amino acids. DNA for the CDR3: TGTGCCAGCTCAGAGGGCGTTTCGGGGACTGAAGCTTTCTTT. Translating gives CASSEGVSGTEAFF.

This clone was detected a few times. V gene TRBV5-6 combines with J gene TRBJ2-2; possible D gene TRBD1, 8 bases. Germline-derived CDR1 and CDR2 are SGHDT and YYEEEE. Trimming pared 7 bases from V and 1 base from J, leaving 14 bases between. The CDR3 runs to 15 residues. Here the CDR3 DNA reads TGTGCCAGCCAAACAGGGGGGGAGAACACCGGGGAGCTGTTTTTT. It is translated as CASQTGGENTGELFF.

This clone was detected ten times or more. This rearrangement joins TRBV7-9 to TRBJ2-1; D perhaps matches TRBD1 (5 bases). Per the germline V gene, CDR1 is SEHNR and CDR2 is FQNEAQ (reference sequence). CDR3 length: 15 amino acids. Trimming took off 5 bases at V and 8 bases at J, with 19 bases between the two ends. The CDR3 protein is CASSPGQGVSDEQFF. The DNA of the CDR3 is TGTGCCAGCAGCCCTGGGCAGGGCGTGAGCGATGAGCAGTTCTTC.